The 16 T cell receptor beta chains below come from one sample, sequenced in a study of PD-1 blockade in mismatch repair-deficient tumors. Profiled with immunoSEQ multiplex PCR; TCRdb holds only in-frame clones, not every one. There are roughly 130,000 clones in the sample; 88% occur only once, and roughly 10% lies in the top ten. The sequences come from peripheral blood, collected approximately 71 weeks after starting pembrolizumab. The source of these receptors is an adult with mismatch repair-deficient cancer.

This rearrangement joins TRBV7-8 to TRBJ2-3, with TRBD2 matching 11 bases. This CDR3 spans 16 amino acids. V shed 4 bases and J 6 bases; nucleotides not matched to a gene: 9. CDR1 is SGHVS and CDR2 is FQNEAQ in the germline V gene. CDR3 nucleotide sequence: TGTGCCAGCAGCTCGGACACTAGCGGGAGTATGGATACGCAGTATTTT. It is translated as CASSSDTSGSMDTQYF.

The chain is built from TRBV7-9 and TRBJ2-2, with 8 bases matching TRBD2. V shed 2 bases and J 4 bases; nucleotides not matched to a gene: 3. CDR1 and CDR2 (germline): SEHNR, FQNEAQ (reference sequence). The CDR3 length is 15 residues. CDR3 nucleotide sequence: TGTGCCAGCAGCTTACTCGCGGGAGGCACCGGGGAGCTGTTTTTT. Translating gives CASSLLAGGTGELFF. Together with reference TRBV7-9 and TRBJ2-2, the CDR3 gives the full variable domain: DTGVSQNPRHKITKRGQNVTFRCDPISEHNRLYWYRQTLGQGPEFLTYFQNEAQLEKSRLLSDRFSAERPKGSFSTLEIQRTEQGDSAMYLCASSLLAGGTGELFFGEGSRLTVL.

V usage is TRBV4-3 and J usage is TRBJ2-3; no clear D gene. The CDR3 is 14 amino acids. Germline V gives CDR1 LGHNA, CDR2 YSLEER. V lost 1 base and J lost 1, with 6 bases in between. The CDR3 DNA reads as TGCGCCAGCAGCCAAGGTCCAGGCACAGATACGCAGTATTTT. Amino acids: CASSQGPGTDTQYF.

This chain links TRBV6-5 with TRBJ2-1; D is unclear. The CDR3 consists of 15 residues. Germline V lookup: CDR1 MNHEY, CDR2 SVGAGI. V lost 10 bases to trimming and J lost 2 bases, with 18 bases between them. In DNA, the CDR3 is TGTGCCACCAAACCCTCGCCTAGTCCCTACAATGAGCAGTTCTTC. It encodes CATKPSPSPYNEQFF.

In its sample, this clone was seen a few times. This rearrangement joins TRBV25-1 to TRBJ2-2; weak D call: TRBD1 (5 bases). The CDR3 contains 14 residues. Trimming left V 1 base short and J 3 bases short, with 6 bases between. Germline CDR1 reads MGHDK; CDR2 reads SYGVNS. CDR3 in DNA: TGTGCCAGCAGTGAATCCAGGGACACCGGGGAGCTGTTTTTT. This gives the protein CASSESRDTGELFF.

V is TRBV27 and J is TRBJ2-7; D might be TRBD1 (6 bases). Germline loops: CDR1 MNHEY, CDR2 SMNVEV (reference sequence). The CDR3 extends over 16 amino acids. Between the trimmed V and J ends, which lost 5 bases and 2 bases, there was a span of 19 bases. The CDR3 nucleotides read TGTGCCAGCAGTCTCACAACCTACAGGGCCACCTACGAGCAGTACTTC. Protein sequence: CASSLTTYRATYEQYF.

The chain carries TRBV7-2 and TRBJ2-7; TRBD1 aligns across 11 bases. Germline CDR1 is SGHTA and CDR2 is FQGNSA. The CDR3 has 14 amino acids. V was clipped by 5 bases and J by 6 bases; unmatched bases: 6. CDR3 sequence: CASSHRDRGVEQYF. CDR3 nucleotides: TGTGCCAGCAGCCATCGGGACAGGGGGGTCGAGCAGTACTTC.

The chain joins TRBV11-2 to TRBJ2-1; D is possibly TRBD2 (6 bases). Germline-derived CDR1 and CDR2 are SGHAT and FQNNGV. This CDR3 has 17 residues. With 1 base removed from V and 0 bases from J, the gap between germline ends came to 13 bases. The chain's CDR3 is CASSLGLAMSSYNEQFF. CDR3 coding DNA: TGTGCCAGCAGCTTAGGGCTAGCGATGAGCTCCTACAATGAGCAGTTCTTC.

V gene TRBV5-6 combines with J gene TRBJ2-7; D is uncertain. The V end lost 0 bases, the J end lost 3 bases, and 4 bases lay between the germline ends. Germline-derived CDR1 and CDR2 are SGHDT and YYEEEE. The CDR3 is made up of 12 amino acids. CDR3 in DNA: TGTGCCAGCAGCTTGGGCAACTACGAGCAGTACTTC. Its translation: CASSLGNYEQYF.

The genes are TRBV4-1 and TRBJ2-7, with 8 bases aligning to TRBD2. The CDR3 runs to 15 residues. Germline V gene data show CDR1 as MGHRA and CDR2 as YSYEKL. J gave up 3 bases and V 1 base, and 5 bases lay outside the gene matches. The DNA of the CDR3 is TGCGCCAGCAGCCAAGCCGGACTAGCTGGCTACGAGCAGTACTTC. This encodes CASSQAGLAGYEQYF.

The CDR3 sequence is CASSRNSYEQYF. CDR3 sequence (DNA): TGTGCCAGTAGCCGAAACTCCTACGAGCAGTACTTC. The chain has TRBV19 and TRBJ2-7; D gene unclear. Germline V gene sequence: CDR1 LNHDA, CDR2 SQIVND (reference sequence). Trimming cost V 6 bases and J 0 bases, with 6 bases left between them. This CDR3 is built from 12 residues. The full variable domain, its missing parts supplied by reference TRBV19 and TRBJ2-7, is DGGITQSPKYLFRKEGQNVTLSCEQNLNHDAMYWYRQDPGQGLRLIYYSQIVNDFQKGDIAEGYSVSREKKESFPLTVTSAQKNPTAFYLCASSRNSYEQYFGPGTRLTVT.

This chain links TRBV18 with TRBJ2-3, with TRBD1 matching over 7 bases. The CDR3 runs 15 residues. Trimming at V came to 4 bases and at J to 1 base, leaving 5 bases not matched to a gene. Per germline, CDR1 KGHSH and CDR2 LQKENI. In DNA, the CDR3 is TGTGCCAGCTCACACCGGGACAGCCGCACAGATACGCAGTATTTT. This gives the protein CASSHRDSRTDTQYF.

With respect to this clone: A junction end diverges from the germline sequence, so it may reflect a read error. V gene TRBV5-5 combines with J gene TRBJ2-7, with TRBD2 as a possible D gene (6 bases). This CDR3 is built from 16 residues. CDR1 and CDR2 from the germline V gene are SGHKS and YYEKEE (reference sequence). CDR3 bases: TGCGCCAGCAGCCAAACCCTGCGGGAAGGGGCCTACGAGCAGTACTTC. It yields the protein CASSQTLREGAYEQYF.

This clone was detected once. V usage is TRBV11-2 and J usage is TRBJ2-3; D is uncertain. Germline V gene lookup returns CDR1 SGHAT and CDR2 FQNNGV. V was pared by 11 bases and J by 5 bases, with 8 bases between. The CDR3 sequence is 10 residues long. CDR3 sequence (DNA): TGTGCCTCTTTTCTAGATACGCAGTATTTT. It yields the protein CASFLDTQYF.

The genes are TRBV4-2 and TRBJ2-2; no firm D call. V lost 1 base and J 0 bases, leaving 6 bases between the germline ends. The CDR3 consists of 15 residues. Germline-derived CDR1 and CDR2 are LGHNA and YNFKEQ. The DNA of the CDR3 is TGTGCCAGCAGCCAAGCGTCAACGAACACCGGGGAGCTGTTTTTT. It translates to CASSQASTNTGELFF.

The chain has TRBV29-1 and TRBJ1-2; 7 bases are a match to TRBD1. Germline values: CDR1 SQVTM, CDR2 ANQGSEA. J lost 4 bases, V lost 8 bases, and 4 bases had no gene match. This CDR3 comprises 11 residues. CDR3 protein: CSSTGAYGYTF. The CDR3 DNA follows: TGCAGCTCCACAGGGGCCTATGGCTACACCTTC.